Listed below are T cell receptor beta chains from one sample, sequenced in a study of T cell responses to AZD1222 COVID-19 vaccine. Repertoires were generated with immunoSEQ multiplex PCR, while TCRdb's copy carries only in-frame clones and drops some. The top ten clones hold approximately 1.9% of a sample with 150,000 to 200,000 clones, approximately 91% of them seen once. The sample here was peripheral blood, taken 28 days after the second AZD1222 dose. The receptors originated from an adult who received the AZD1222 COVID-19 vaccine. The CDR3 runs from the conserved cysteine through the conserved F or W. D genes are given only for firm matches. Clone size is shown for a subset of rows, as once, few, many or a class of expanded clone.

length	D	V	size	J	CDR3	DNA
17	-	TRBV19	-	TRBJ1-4	CASSLTWTATTNEKLFF	TGTGCCAGTAGTCTCACGTGGACTGCTACAACTAATGAAAAACTGTTTTTT
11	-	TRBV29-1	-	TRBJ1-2	CSVTQGMGYTF	TGCAGCGTGACACAGGGAATGGGGTACACCTTC
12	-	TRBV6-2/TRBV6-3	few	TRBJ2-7	CASSYGLVEQYF	TGTGCCAGCAGTTACGGCCTGGTTGAGCAGTACTTC
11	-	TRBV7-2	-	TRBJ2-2	CASSPGRELFF	TGTGCCAGCAGCCCCGGTAGGGAGCTGTTTTTT
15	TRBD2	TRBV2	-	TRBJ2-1	CASRGASGTYNEQFF	TGTGCCAGCAGAGGGGCTAGCGGAACCTACAATGAGCAGTTCTTC
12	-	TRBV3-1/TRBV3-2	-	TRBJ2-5	CASSQASRTQYF	TGTGCCAGCAGCCAAGCTTCCAGGACCCAGTACTTC
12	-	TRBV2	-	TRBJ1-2	CASSDGTAGYTF	TGTGCCAGCAGTGACGGGACGGCTGGCTACACCTTC
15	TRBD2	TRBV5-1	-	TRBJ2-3	CASYGSGSLADTQYF	TGCGCCAGCTACGGTAGCGGGAGTTTAGCAGATACGCAGTATTTT
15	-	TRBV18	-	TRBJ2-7	CASSPLRERGGEQYF	TGTGCCAGCTCACCACTTCGGGAAAGGGGGGGCGAGCAGTACTTC
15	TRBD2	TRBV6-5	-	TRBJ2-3	CASSLGTSNADTQYF	TGTGCCAGCAGTCTAGGGACTAGTAACGCAGATACGCAGTATTTT
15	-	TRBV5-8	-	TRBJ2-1	CASSLAGGPSDEQFF	TGTGCCAGCAGCTTGGCCGGGGGACCCAGTGATGAGCAGTTCTTC
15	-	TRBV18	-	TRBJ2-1	CASSRRDSAYNEQFF	TGTGCCAGCTCACGACGCGATAGCGCCTACAATGAGCAGTTCTTC
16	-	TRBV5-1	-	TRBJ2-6	CASSLGADSGANVLTF	TGCGCCAGCAGCTTGGGTGCGGACTCTGGGGCCAACGTCCTGACTTTC
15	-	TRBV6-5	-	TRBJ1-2	CASTATELANYGYTF	TGTGCCAGCACTGCGACCGAGTTAGCTAACTATGGCTACACCTTC
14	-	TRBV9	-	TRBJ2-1	CASSDGMSYNEQFF	TGTGCCAGCTCTGATGGGATGTCCTACAATGAGCAGTTCTTC
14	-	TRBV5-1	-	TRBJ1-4	CASSGGQGYEKLFF	TGCGCCAGCAGCGGCGGGCAGGGGTATGAAAAACTGTTTTTT
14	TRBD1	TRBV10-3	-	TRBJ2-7	CAIMKQGAKNEQYF	TGTGCCATCATGAAACAGGGGGCGAAGAACGAGCAGTACTTC
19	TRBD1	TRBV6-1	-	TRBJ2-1	CASSEPGQGEVVAYNEQFF	TGTGCCAGCAGTGAACCGGGACAGGGGGAGGTAGTCGCCTACAATGAGCAGTTCTTC
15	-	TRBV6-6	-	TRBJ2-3	CASSYEGVWTDTQYF	TGTGCCAGCAGTTACGAGGGGGTATGGACAGATACGCAGTATTTT
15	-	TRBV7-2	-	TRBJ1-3	CASSLWQGRGNTIYF	TGTGCCAGCAGCTTATGGCAGGGACGTGGAAACACCATATATTTT
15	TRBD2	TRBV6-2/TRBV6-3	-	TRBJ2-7	CASSITSGGRYEQYF	TGTGCCAGCAGCATAACTAGCGGGGGCCGCTACGAGCAGTACTTC
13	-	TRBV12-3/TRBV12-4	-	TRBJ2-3	CASRLTDPDTQYF	TGTGCCAGCAGACTGACAGATCCAGATACGCAGTATTTT
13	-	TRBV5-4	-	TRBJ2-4	CASSTTGEGGQYF	TGTGCCAGCAGCACGACAGGGGAGGGGGGCCAGTACTTC
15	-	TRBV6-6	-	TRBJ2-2	CASSYTRGDTGELFF	TGTGCCAGCAGTTACACCAGGGGAGACACCGGGGAGCTGTTTTTT
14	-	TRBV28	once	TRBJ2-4	CASSFSGTKNIQYF	TGTGCCAGCAGTTTCTCAGGGACCAAAAACATTCAGTACTTC
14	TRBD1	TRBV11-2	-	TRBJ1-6	CASRGQGKNSPLHF	TGTGCCAGCAGGGGACAGGGTAAAAATTCACCCCTCCACTTT
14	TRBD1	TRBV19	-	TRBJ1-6	CASSKQGRAPPLHF	TGTGCCAGTAGTAAACAGGGGAGAGCCCCACCCCTCCACTTT
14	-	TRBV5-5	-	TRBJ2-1	CASSLLLQGGEQFF	TGTGCCAGCAGCTTGCTTTTGCAGGGGGGTGAGCAGTTCTTC
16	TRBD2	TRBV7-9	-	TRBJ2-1	CASSYRTSGSWYEQFF	TGTGCCAGCAGCTACAGGACTAGCGGGAGTTGGTATGAGCAGTTCTTC
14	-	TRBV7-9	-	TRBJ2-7	CASSPRTESYEQYF	TGTGCCAGCAGCCCGAGGACAGAGAGCTACGAGCAGTACTTC
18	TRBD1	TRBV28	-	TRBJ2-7	CASSTGPTGGSRWHEQYF	TGTGCCAGCAGTACTGGCCCGACAGGGGGCTCCCGGTGGCACGAGCAGTACTTC
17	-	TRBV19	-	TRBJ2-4	CASSIDPWDPRWNIQYF	TGTGCCAGTAGTATAGATCCTTGGGACCCCAGATGGAACATTCAGTACTTC
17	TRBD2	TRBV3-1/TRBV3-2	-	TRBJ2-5	CASSQALLATFQETQYF	TGTGCCAGCAGCCAAGCCTTACTAGCGACCTTTCAAGAGACCCAGTACTTC
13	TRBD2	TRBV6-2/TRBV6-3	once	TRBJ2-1	CASSSGTSHEQFF	TGTGCCAGCAGCTCCGGGACTAGCCATGAGCAGTTCTTC
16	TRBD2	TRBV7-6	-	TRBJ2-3	CASSLDSGGVTDTQYF	TGTGCCAGCAGCTTAGATTCGGGGGGGGTGACAGATACGCAGTATTTT
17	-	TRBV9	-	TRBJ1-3	CASSPRLTGLGGNTIYF	TGTGCCAGCAGCCCTCGACTTACAGGTTTAGGTGGAAACACCATATATTTT
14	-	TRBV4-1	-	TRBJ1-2	CASSQDLRTYGYTF	TGCGCCAGCAGCCAAGATTTACGGACCTATGGCTACACCTTC
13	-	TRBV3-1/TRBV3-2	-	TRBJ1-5	CASSAGPMGPQHF	TGTGCCAGCAGCGCGGGACCTATGGGGCCCCAGCATTTT
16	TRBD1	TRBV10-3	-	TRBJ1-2	CAISVGDRGIYDGYTF	TGTGCCATCAGTGTCGGGGACAGGGGTATCTACGATGGCTACACCTTC
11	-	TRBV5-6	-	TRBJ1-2	CASSLGRPLTF	TGTGCCAGCAGCTTGGGACGGCCCTTAACCTTC
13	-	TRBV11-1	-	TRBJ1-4	CASSRAVNEKLFF	TGTGCCAGCAGCCGAGCGGTGAATGAAAAACTGTTTTTT
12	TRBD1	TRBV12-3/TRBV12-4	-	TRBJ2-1	CASSFTGTGWFF	TGTGCCAGCAGTTTTACCGGGACAGGCTGGTTCTTC
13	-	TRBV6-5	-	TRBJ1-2	CASSRSSEEGYTF	TGTGCCAGCAGCCGGTCCTCCGAGGAAGGCTACACCTTC
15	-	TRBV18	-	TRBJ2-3	CASSLSPTSTDTQYF	TGTGCCAGCTCACTATCCCCCACCAGCACAGATACGCAGTATTTT
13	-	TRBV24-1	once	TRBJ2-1	CATSDFGAREQFF	TGTGCCACCAGTGATTTCGGGGCGAGGGAGCAGTTCTTC
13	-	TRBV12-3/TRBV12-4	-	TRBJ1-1	CASSLLSDTEAFF	TGTGCCAGCAGTTTATTGTCAGACACTGAAGCTTTCTTT
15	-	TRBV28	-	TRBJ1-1	CASSTPGSMNTEAFF	TGTGCCAGCAGTACACCAGGGTCCATGAACACTGAAGCTTTCTTT
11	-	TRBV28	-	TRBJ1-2	CASKGVDGYTF	TGTGCCAGCAAGGGGGTTGATGGCTACACCTTC
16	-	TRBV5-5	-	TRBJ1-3	CASSLNTVFSGNTIYF	TGTGCCAGCAGCTTAAACACAGTCTTCTCTGGAAACACCATATATTTT
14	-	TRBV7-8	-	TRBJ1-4	CASSFWDSPEKLFF	TGTGCCAGCAGCTTTTGGGACTCCCCCGAAAAACTGTTTTTT
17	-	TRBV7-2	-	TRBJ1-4	CASSLDFHVATNEKLFF	TGTGCCAGCAGCTTAGATTTCCACGTTGCAACTAATGAAAAACTGTTTTTT
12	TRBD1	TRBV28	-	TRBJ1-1	CASKAGTAEAFF	TGTGCCAGCAAGGCGGGGACAGCTGAAGCTTTCTTT
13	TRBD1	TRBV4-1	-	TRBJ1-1	CASRDRGLDEAFF	TGCGCCAGCAGGGACAGGGGGCTTGATGAAGCTTTCTTT
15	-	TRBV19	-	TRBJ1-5	CASSVQEYSNQPQHF	TGTGCCAGTAGCGTACAGGAGTATAGCAATCAGCCCCAGCATTTT
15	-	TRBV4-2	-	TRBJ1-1	CASSQAPTDNTEAFF	TGTGCCAGCAGCCAAGCTCCGACAGATAACACTGAAGCTTTCTTT
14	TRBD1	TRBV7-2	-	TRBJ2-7	CASSSGQAAYEQYF	TGTGCCAGCAGCTCAGGACAGGCCGCCTACGAGCAGTACTTC
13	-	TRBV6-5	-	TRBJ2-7	CASNRQASYEQYF	TGTGCCAGCAATCGACAGGCGAGCTACGAGCAGTACTTC
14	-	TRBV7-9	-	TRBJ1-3	CASSLGGSGNTIYF	TGTGCCAGCAGCTTGGGCGGGTCTGGAAACACCATATATTTT
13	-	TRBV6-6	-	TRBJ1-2	CASSFRTGYGYTF	TGTGCCAGCAGTTTTAGGACGGGTTATGGCTACACCTTC